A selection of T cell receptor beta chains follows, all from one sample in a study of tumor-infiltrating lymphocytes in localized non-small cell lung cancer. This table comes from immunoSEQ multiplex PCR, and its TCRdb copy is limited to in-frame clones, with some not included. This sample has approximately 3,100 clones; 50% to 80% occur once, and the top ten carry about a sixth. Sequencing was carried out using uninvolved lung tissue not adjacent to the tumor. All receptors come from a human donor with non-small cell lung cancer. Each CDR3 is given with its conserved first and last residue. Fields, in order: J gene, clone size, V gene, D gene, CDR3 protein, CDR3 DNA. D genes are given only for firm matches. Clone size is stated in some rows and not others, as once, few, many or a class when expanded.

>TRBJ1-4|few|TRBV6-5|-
CASSYMATGSGEKLFF
TGTGCCAGCAGTTACATGGCTACAGGGTCTGGTGAAAAACTGTTTTTT
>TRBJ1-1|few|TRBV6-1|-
CASKENTEAFF
TGTGCCAGCAAGGAGAACACTGAAGCTTTCTTT
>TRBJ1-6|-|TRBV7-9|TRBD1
CASSLVGQGKVGSPLHF
TGTGCCAGCAGCTTAGTGGGACAGGGGAAAGTAGGTTCACCCCTCCACTTT
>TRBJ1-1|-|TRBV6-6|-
CASSYSRGTTEAFF
TGTGCCAGCAGTTACTCGAGGGGGACCACTGAAGCTTTCTTT
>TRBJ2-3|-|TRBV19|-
CASSTLDSFLPTDTQYF
TGTGCCAGTAGTACCTTGGACTCCTTTCTGCCCACAGATACGCAGTATTTT
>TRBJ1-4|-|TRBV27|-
CASSFRENEKLFF
TGTGCCAGCAGTTTTCGCGAAAATGAAAAACTGTTTTTT
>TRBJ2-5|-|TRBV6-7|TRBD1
CASIQPSGTGFFETQYF
TGTGCCAGCATCCAACCGTCCGGGACAGGGTTTTTTGAGACCCAGTACTTC
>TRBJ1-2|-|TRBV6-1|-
CASSEEWTGGYTF
TGTGCCAGCAGTGAAGAGTGGACCGGTGGCTACACCTTC
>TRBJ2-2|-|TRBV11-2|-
CASSPGVNTGELFF
TGTGCCAGCAGCCCAGGGGTGAACACCGGGGAGCTGTTTTTT
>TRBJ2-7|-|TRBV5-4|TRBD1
CATNPGTAYEQYF
TGTGCCACCAACCCTGGGACAGCGTACGAGCAGTACTTC
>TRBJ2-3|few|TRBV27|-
CASSLSGTAGTDTQYF
TGTGCCAGCAGTTTATCGGGAACGGCGGGCACAGATACGCAGTATTTT
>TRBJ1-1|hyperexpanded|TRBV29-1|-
CSVEPGHTEAFF
TGCAGCGTTGAACCGGGGCACACTGAAGCTTTCTTT
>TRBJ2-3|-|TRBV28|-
CASSFFHQGGTQYF
TGTGCCAGCAGTTTCTTTCATCAGGGAGGCACGCAGTATTTT
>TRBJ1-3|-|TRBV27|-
CASSPLSGNTIYF
TGTGCCAGCAGTCCACTATCTGGAAACACCATATATTTT
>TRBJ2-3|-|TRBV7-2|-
CASSSFMDSSTDTQYF
TGTGCCAGCAGCTCTTTCATGGACTCTAGCACAGATACGCAGTATTTT
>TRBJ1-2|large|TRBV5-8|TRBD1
CASSLAQGVLYGYTF
TGTGCCAGCAGCTTGGCGCAGGGGGTGCTCTATGGCTACACCTTC
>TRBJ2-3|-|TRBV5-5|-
CASSSSTDTQYF
TGTGCCAGCAGCTCTAGCACAGATACGCAGTATTTT
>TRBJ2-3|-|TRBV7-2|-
CASSLNSQLSTDTQYF
TGTGCCAGCAGCTTAAATTCTCAACTAAGCACAGATACGCAGTATTTT
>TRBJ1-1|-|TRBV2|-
CASRGSSGNTEAFF
TGTGCCAGCAGGGGCAGTTCGGGGAACACTGAAGCTTTCTTT
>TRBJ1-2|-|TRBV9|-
CASSVATGSYGYTF
TGTGCCAGCAGCGTAGCTACCGGATCCTATGGCTACACCTTC
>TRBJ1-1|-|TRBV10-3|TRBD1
CAISDQTGRTEAFF
TGTGCCATCAGTGACCAGACAGGGAGAACTGAAGCTTTCTTT
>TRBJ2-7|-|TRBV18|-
CASSTRGDTSYEQYF
TGTGCCAGCTCAACCAGGGGGGATACCAGCTACGAGCAGTACTTC
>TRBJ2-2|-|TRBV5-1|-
CASSLAGNTGELFF
TGCGCCAGCAGCTTGGCGGGGAACACCGGGGAGCTGTTTTTT
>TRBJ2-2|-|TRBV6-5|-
CASTRANTGELFF
TGTGCCAGCACGAGGGCGAACACCGGGGAGCTGTTTTTT
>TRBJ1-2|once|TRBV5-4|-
CASSLRGSGGYTF
TGTGCCAGCAGCTTAAGGGGTTCGGGTGGCTACACCTTC
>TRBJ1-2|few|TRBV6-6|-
CASTSSRVRQGSYTF
TGTGCCAGCACCTCAAGTAGGGTGCGGCAGGGGAGCTACACCTTC
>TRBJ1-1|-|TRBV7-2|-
CASSLWGGGAEAFF
TGTGCCAGCAGCTTATGGGGGGGAGGGGCTGAAGCTTTCTTT
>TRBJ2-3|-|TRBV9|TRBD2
CASSDAGGLFGTQYF
TGTGCCAGCAGCGATGCGGGGGGCCTATTTGGTACGCAGTATTTT
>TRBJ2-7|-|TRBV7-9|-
CASTHWGGYEQYF
TGTGCCAGCACCCACTGGGGAGGCTACGAGCAGTACTTC
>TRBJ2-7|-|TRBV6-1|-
CASSRANSYEQYF
TGTGCCAGCAGCAGGGCCAACTCCTACGAGCAGTACTTC
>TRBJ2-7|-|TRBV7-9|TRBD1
CASSLVGGLGEQYF
TGTGCCAGCAGCTTAGTAGGGGGCTTGGGCGAGCAGTACTTC
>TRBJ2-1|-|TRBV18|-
CASSPPGPLATNEQFF
TGTGCCAGCTCACCACCGGGACCACTAGCCACCAATGAGCAGTTCTTC
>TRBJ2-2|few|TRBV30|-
CAWNGPGERTGELFF
TGTGCCTGGAATGGGCCGGGAGAGAGGACCGGGGAGCTGTTTTTT
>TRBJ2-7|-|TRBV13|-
CASSLGLGKENEQYF
TGTGCCAGCAGCCTAGGATTAGGGAAGGAGAACGAGCAGTACTTC
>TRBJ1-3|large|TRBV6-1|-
CASSETQQTRIYF
TGTGCCAGCAGTGAAACCCAACAGACACGAATATATTTT
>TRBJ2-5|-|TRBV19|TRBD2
CASSRVAGGQEETQYF
TGTGCCAGTAGTCGGGTAGCGGGGGGGCAGGAAGAGACCCAGTACTTC
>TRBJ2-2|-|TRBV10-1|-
CASSETRLNTGELFF
TGCGCCAGCAGTGAGACTAGGTTGAACACCGGGGAGCTGTTTTTT
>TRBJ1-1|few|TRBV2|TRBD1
CASGKTGYTEAFF
TGTGCCAGCGGAAAGACAGGGTACACTGAAGCTTTCTTT
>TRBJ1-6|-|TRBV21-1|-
CASPRSYSPLHF
TGTGCCAGCCCCAGGTCCTACTCACCCCTCCACTTT
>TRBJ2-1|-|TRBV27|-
CASSLSGSSYNEQFF
TGTGCCAGCAGTTTAAGTGGGAGTTCCTACAATGAGCAGTTCTTC
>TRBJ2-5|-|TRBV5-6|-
CASSLGTMVETQYF
TGTGCCAGCAGCTTGGGGACTATGGTGGAGACCCAGTACTTC
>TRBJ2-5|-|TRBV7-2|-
CASSLAGASGETQYF
TGTGCCAGCAGCTTAGCGGGGGCCTCCGGGGAGACCCAGTACTTC
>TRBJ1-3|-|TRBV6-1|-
CASSEKGPFGNTIYF
TGTGCCAGCAGTGAAAAGGGACCGTTTGGAAACACCATATATTTT
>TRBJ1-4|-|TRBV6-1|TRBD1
CASLKAGGNEKLFF
TGTGCCAGCCTCAAGGCAGGGGGAAATGAAAAACTGTTTTTT
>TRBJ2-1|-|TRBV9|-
CASSVGGSKPNEQFF
TGTGCCAGCAGCGTAGGGGGATCTAAACCCAATGAGCAGTTCTTC
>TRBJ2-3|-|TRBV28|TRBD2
CASSFPSGRAQDTQYF
TGTGCCAGCAGTTTCCCTAGCGGGAGGGCCCAAGATACGCAGTATTTT
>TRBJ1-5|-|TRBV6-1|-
CASSYTVGNQPQHF
TGTGCCAGCAGTTATACCGTGGGCAATCAGCCCCAGCATTTT
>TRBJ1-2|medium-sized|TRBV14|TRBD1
CASSRFGDRENGYTF
TGTGCCAGCAGCCGCTTCGGGGACAGGGAAAATGGCTACACCTTC
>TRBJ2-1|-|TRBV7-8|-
CASSLDRRSDEQFF
TGTGCCAGCAGCCTTGACAGGAGGAGCGATGAGCAGTTCTTC
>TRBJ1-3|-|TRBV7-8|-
CASSLSTASGNTIYF
TGTGCCAGCAGCCTATCGACAGCGTCTGGAAACACCATATATTTT
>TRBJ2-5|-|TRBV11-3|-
CASSLDGGEGETQYF
TGTGCCAGCAGCTTAGACGGGGGAGAGGGAGAGACCCAGTACTTC
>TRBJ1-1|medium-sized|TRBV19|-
CATKTGMAEAFF
TGTGCCACCAAGACAGGAATGGCTGAAGCTTTCTTT
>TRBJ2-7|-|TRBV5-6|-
CASSGVSYEQYF
TGTGCCAGCAGCGGGGTCTCCTACGAGCAGTACTTC
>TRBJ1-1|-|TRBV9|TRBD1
CASSVATGGEAFF
TGTGCCAGCAGCGTAGCGACAGGGGGTGAGGCTTTCTTT